The 27 T cell receptor beta chains presented below share a single source sample, sequenced in a study of T cells in Graves' hyperthyroidism and ophthalmopathy. RNA transcripts were the template for amplifying TCR beta CDR3 regions. TCR CDR3 regions were first amplified by RT-PCR with HTBI primers. TCRdb reanalysed the multiplex PCR reads using MiXCR and keeps one entry per CDR3 protein. The sample lists about 360,000 distinct CDR3 sequences, approximately 15% seen once, with around 20% in the top ten. The sequencing sample was made of blood. The receptors shown here come from a man under 40 with Graves' hyperthyroidism that later progressed to Graves' ophthalmopathy.

This clonotype has just a few counts. The rearrangement uses TRBV18 and TRBJ1-5; D is ambiguous. Deletions cut 5 bases from V and 0 bases from J, with 11 bases between. Germline assignment: CDR1 KGHSH and CDR2 LQKENI. CDR3 length equals 15 residues. CDR3 amino acids: CASSSGELSNQPQHF. The CDR3 DNA reads TGTGCCAGCTCATCCGGAGAACTTAGCAATCAGCCCCAGCATTTT.

This clonotype showed up many times. This sequence joins TRBV14 and TRBJ2-7, with D unresolved. Germline V gives CDR1 SGHDN, CDR2 FVKESK. V gave up 2 bases and J gave up 5 bases, with 16 bases separating them. There are 15 residues in the CDR3. CDR3 region: CASSQQLGYVDEQYF. The CDR3 DNA reads as TGTGCCAGCAGCCAACAATTAGGATACGTCGACGAGCAGTACTTC.

In the case of this clonotype: A much larger clone lies a single base off, so this may be a read error. V and J are TRBV7-8 and TRBJ2-5, with D maybe TRBD2 (7 bases). CDR1 SGHVS and CDR2 FQNEAQ come from the germline V gene. The CDR3 is made up of 13 amino acids. In DNA form, the CDR3 reads TGTGCCAGCAGCTGGGGGCTAGCGGAGACCCAGTGCTTC. Residues: CASSWGLAETQCF.

This clonotype was seen only a few times. The chain is built from TRBV27 and TRBJ2-1; no clear D gene. The CDR3 covers 12 residues. Trimming cost V 4 bases and J 5 bases, with 6 bases left between them. Germline CDR1 is MNHEY and CDR2 is SMNVEV (reference sequence). The CDR3 nucleotides read TGTGCCAGCAGTTCCTATAACAATGAGCAGTTCTTC. Translating it yields CASSSYNNEQFF.

This clonotype was detected ten times or more. The CDR3 nucleotides are TGTGCCACCAGCAGAGATCAGGCAACCCCTGAAGCTTTCTTT. Translating gives CATSRDQATPEAFF. This chain connects TRBV15 to TRBJ1-1; no clear D. The CDR3 has 14 amino acids. From germline, CDR1 is LNHNV and CDR2 YYDKDF (reference sequence). The ends were cut back, 0 bases at V and 6 bases at J, with 11 bases in the middle.

This clonotype was seen at least ten times. This chain connects TRBV28 to TRBJ2-7, with 9 bases matching TRBD1. V shed 3 bases, J shed 5 bases, and the junction held 5 bases outside the gene matches. Looked up from germline, CDR1 is MDHEN and CDR2 is SYDVKM. The CDR3 consists of 14 residues. The CDR3 loop is CASSFSGQGDEQYF. CDR3 in DNA: TGTGCCAGCAGTTTCTCGGGACAGGGAGACGAGCAGTACTTC.

This clonotype was recorded many times. The chain combines TRBV24-1 with TRBJ1-1; D not resolved. Trimming pared 7 bases from V and 4 bases from J, leaving 15 bases between. The CDR3 consists of 14 residues. Germline assignment: CDR1 KGHDR and CDR2 SFDVKD. The CDR3 reads CATSPGRAGTEAFF. Here the CDR3 DNA reads TGTGCCACCAGCCCAGGACGGGCGGGCACTGAAGCTTTCTTT.

V usage is TRBV29-1 and J usage is TRBJ2-1, with 12 bases that match TRBD2. The V and J ends lost 4 bases and 9 bases, in that order; junction bases with no gene match: 10. The germline V gene has CDR1 SQVTM and CDR2 ANQGSEA. The CDR3 loop spans 15 amino acids. For the CDR3, the DNA is TGCAGCGTTGGGTCGCTAGCGGGGGGGCCGGGTGAGCAGTTCTTC. As protein: CSVGSLAGGPGEQFF.

This clonotype appeared many times. V is TRBV6-1 and J is TRBJ1-5, with D tentatively TRBD1 (6 bases). This CDR3 contains 17 residues. Trimming took off 7 bases at V and 0 bases at J, with 19 bases between the two ends. The germline V gene has CDR1 MNHNS and CDR2 SASEGT. The CDR3 DNA follows: TGTGCCAGCACCTTGGGGGGGCCCCACGATAGCAATCAGCCCCAGCATTTT. Its translation is CASTLGGPHDSNQPQHF.

V and J are TRBV6-1 and TRBJ1-3, with unresolved D. CDR3 length equals 16 residues. From germline, CDR1 is MNHNS and CDR2 SASEGT. V was pared by 6 bases and J by 0 bases, with 15 bases between. The CDR3 protein is CASRGSERLSGNTIYF. Written as DNA, the CDR3 is TGTGCCAGCAGGGGGTCCGAACGCCTCTCTGGAAACACCATATATTTT.

As for this clonotype: A single base separates this from a much larger clone, so it may be a read error. This chain uses TRBV4-3 with TRBJ2-3, with a possible D match to TRBD2 (6 bases). The length of the CDR3 is 13 residues. Germline CDR1 reads LGHNA; CDR2 reads YSLEER. In DNA, the CDR3 is TGCGCCGGCAGCCAAGATCGGGGGGATACGCAGTATTTT. The encoded protein is CAGSQDRGDTQYF.

Note on this clonotype: Since a much larger clone is just one base distant, this may be a read error. The CDR3 end shows no conserved phenylalanine or tryptophan, and so a read error is likely. The chain has TRBV20-1 and TRBJ1-5; 7 positions agree with TRBD1. V shed 1 base, J shed 3 bases, and the junction held 3 bases outside the gene matches. Per germline, CDR1 DFQATT and CDR2 SNEGSKA (reference sequence). The CDR3 extends over 14 amino acids. The CDR3 loop reads CSARAGQVNQPQHS. In nucleotides, the CDR3 is TGCAGTGCTAGAGCCGGACAGGTCAATCAGCCCCAGCATTCT.

This clonotype appeared many times. The chain has TRBV13 and TRBJ2-7; D is possibly TRBD1 or TRBD2 (5 bases each). Germline CDR1 PRHDT, CDR2 FYEKMQ (reference sequence). The CDR3 is 12 amino acids. Between the trimmed V and J ends, which lost 3 bases and 6 bases, there was a span of 9 bases. The CDR3 sequence is CASSFSGTEQYF. The CDR3, as DNA: TGTGCCAGCAGCTTTTCCGGGACCGAGCAGTACTTC.

This clonotype was found many times. The genes are TRBV11-2 and TRBJ2-5; tentatively, D is TRBD1 (5 bases). In germline, CDR1 is SGHAT, CDR2 FQNNGV. V was pared by 0 bases and J by 5 bases, with 16 bases between. The CDR3 has 16 amino acids. CDR3 loop: CASSLEGFGAQETQYF. Here the CDR3 DNA reads TGTGCCAGCAGCTTAGAAGGGTTTGGGGCGCAGGAGACCCAGTACTTC.

This clonotype has at least ten counts. The chain is built from TRBV28 and TRBJ2-7; 8 bases align to TRBD2. CDR1 MDHEN and CDR2 SYDVKM come from the germline V gene. CDR3 length equals 15 residues. The V segment lost 6 bases and the J segment 0 bases; nucleotides outside the gene matches: 7. The CDR3 is CASSHSGGASYEQYF. The CDR3 DNA reads TGTGCCAGCAGCCACTCGGGGGGGGCCTCCTACGAGCAGTACTTC.

The chain is built from TRBV5-1 and TRBJ2-3; TRBD2 is a possible D gene (7 bases). V shed 1 base and J shed 0 bases, with 12 bases lying between them. This CDR3 is 16 amino acids long. Germline lookup yields CDR1 SGHRS and CDR2 YFSETQ. The CDR3 DNA is TGCGCCAGCAGCTTGACGCGGGGGCCTAGCACAGATACGCAGTATTTT. Its translation: CASSLTRGPSTDTQYF.

This clonotype was detected ten times or more. This chain uses TRBV7-8 with TRBJ1-1; no definite D call. This CDR3 is 17 amino acids long. Between the trimmed V and J ends, which lost 1 base and 0 bases, there was a span of 15 bases. The germline gives CDR1 SGHVS, CDR2 FQNEAQ. CDR3 region: CASSLDRFRKLNTEAFF. Here the CDR3 DNA reads TGTGCCAGCAGCTTAGATAGGTTCCGGAAACTGAACACTGAAGCTTTCTTT. Using reference TRBV7-8 and TRBJ1-1 for the parts outside the CDR3, the full variable domain is GAGVSQSPRYKVAKRGQDVALRCDPISGHVSLFWYQQALGQGPEFLTYFQNEAQLDKSGLPSDRFFAERPEGSVSTLKIQRTQQEDSAVYLCASSLDRFRKLNTEAFFGQGTRLTVV.

V and J are TRBV11-2 and TRBJ1-2; D is unclear. With 5 bases removed from V and 5 bases from J, the gap between germline ends came to 18 bases. Germline V gene lookup returns CDR1 SGHAT and CDR2 FQNNGV. CDR3 length: 15 amino acids. CDR3 amino acids: CASSPRAKSGYGYTF. The CDR3 DNA reads as TGTGCCAGCAGCCCCCGTGCGAAATCGGGGTATGGCTACACCTTC.

This clonotype was observed many times. V usage is TRBV5-1 and J usage is TRBJ1-2; D not resolved. Trimming stripped 0 bases from V and 4 bases from J, with 13 bases between. Per germline, CDR1 SGHRS and CDR2 YFSETQ. There are 15 residues in the CDR3. CDR3 DNA: TGCGCCAGCAGCTTGGCCGTTAGCTCCCTCTATGGCTACACCTTC. Translation gives CASSLAVSSLYGYTF.

This clonotype was picked up many times. The chain uses TRBV27 and TRBJ1-1; a possible D gene is TRBD1 (5 bases). Germline V gene data show CDR1 as MNHEY and CDR2 as SMNVEV (reference sequence). Deletions cut 6 bases from V and 5 bases from J, with 13 bases between. The CDR3 has 13 amino acids. The CDR3 reads CASRYKGMTEAFF. In DNA form, the CDR3 reads TGTGCCAGCAGGTACAAGGGGATGACTGAAGCTTTCTTT.

This clonotype was counted between two and nine times. This rearrangement joins TRBV5-5 to TRBJ2-2, with D unresolved. This CDR3 comprises 16 residues. Between the trimmed V and J ends, which lost 4 bases and 0 bases, there was a span of 13 bases. Germline V gene data show CDR1 as SGHKS and CDR2 as YYEKEE (reference sequence). The CDR3 reads CASSLVVGSNTGELFF. CDR3 nucleotide sequence: TGTGCCAGCAGCCTTGTTGTAGGATCGAACACCGGGGAGCTGTTTTTT.

This clonotype came up a few times. The chain joins TRBV10-1 to TRBJ2-1; D remains unclear. CDR3 length: 14 amino acids. The germline V gene encodes CDR1 WNHNN and CDR2 SYGVQD (reference sequence). V lost 4 bases to trimming and J lost 2 bases, with 9 bases between them. CDR3 amino acids: CASSGVAPYNEQFF. Here the CDR3 DNA reads TGCGCCAGCAGTGGAGTAGCACCCTACAATGAGCAGTTCTTC.

This clonotype was counted only a few times. The V gene is TRBV5-1, the J gene TRBJ1-1; the D gene is possibly TRBD1 (5 bases). The CDR3 has 13 amino acids. Trimming took 5 bases from V and 9 from J, leaving 17 bases between them. Germline CDR1 SGHRS, CDR2 YFSETQ. CDR3: CASSWGGGDKAFF. CDR3 in DNA: TGCGCCAGCAGTTGGGGGGGAGGAGATAAAGCTTTCTTT.

The chain has TRBV20-1 and TRBJ1-5; 10 positions agree with TRBD1. Germline V gene data show CDR1 as DFQATT and CDR2 as SNEGSKA (reference sequence). V lost 6 bases, J lost 7 bases, and 6 bases stayed unmatched. The CDR3 is made up of 13 amino acids. Here the CDR3 DNA reads TGCAGTGCAATGACAGGGGGCAGGCAGCCCCAGCATTTT. It translates to CSAMTGGRQPQHF.

This chain links TRBV19 with TRBJ1-1; D gene unclear. V was pared by 7 bases and J by 1 base, with 13 bases between. The germline V gene has CDR1 LNHDA and CDR2 SQIVND (reference sequence). There are 14 residues in the CDR3. The CDR3 nucleotides read TGTGCCAGTACCTCCGGACGGCCGAACACTGAAGCTTTCTTT. Translating it yields CASTSGRPNTEAFF.

This rearrangement joins TRBV4-1 to TRBJ1-2; D ambiguous. Germline values: CDR1 MGHRA, CDR2 YSYEKL. The CDR3 sequence is 14 residues long. The V end was cut by 6 bases, the J end by 3 bases, with 14 bases between. The CDR3 is CASRGPRGDYGYTF. Here the CDR3 DNA reads TGCGCCAGCAGAGGGCCGAGAGGTGACTATGGCTACACCTTC.

V is TRBV19 and J is TRBJ1-5; the D gene is possibly TRBD1 (5 bases). Trimming stripped 5 bases from V and 5 bases from J, with 16 bases between. The CDR3 has 15 amino acids. CDR1 and CDR2 from the germline V gene are LNHDA and SQIVND (reference sequence). CDR3 amino acids: CASSFTGTVYQPQHF. CDR3 in DNA: TGTGCCAGTAGTTTCACCGGGACGGTATATCAGCCCCAGCATTTT.